This T cell receptor (beta chain) is drawn from a study of OX40 agonist ivuxolimab in advanced cancers. The data were produced by immunoSEQ multiplex PCR, yet TCRdb's version contains in-frame clones alone and is incomplete. This sample has more than 40,000 clones; about nine tenths occur once, and the top ten carry under 10%. J lost 6 bases, V lost 11 bases, and 4 bases had no gene match. CDR1 is SGHAT, CDR2 FQNNGV, per germline. This CDR3 contains 13 residues. This receptor was taken from an adult with an advanced solid tumor such as melanoma, head and neck, liver or kidney cancer. The chain combines TRBV11-2 with TRBJ2-2; TRBD2 matches at 12 bases. This material consisted of CD4+ or CD8+ T cells sorted from blood, taken in a trial of the OX40 agonist ivuxolimab. DNA for the CDR3: TGTGCCTGTAGACTAGCGGGAGCCGGGGAGCTGTTTTTT. It yields the protein CACRLAGAGELFF.